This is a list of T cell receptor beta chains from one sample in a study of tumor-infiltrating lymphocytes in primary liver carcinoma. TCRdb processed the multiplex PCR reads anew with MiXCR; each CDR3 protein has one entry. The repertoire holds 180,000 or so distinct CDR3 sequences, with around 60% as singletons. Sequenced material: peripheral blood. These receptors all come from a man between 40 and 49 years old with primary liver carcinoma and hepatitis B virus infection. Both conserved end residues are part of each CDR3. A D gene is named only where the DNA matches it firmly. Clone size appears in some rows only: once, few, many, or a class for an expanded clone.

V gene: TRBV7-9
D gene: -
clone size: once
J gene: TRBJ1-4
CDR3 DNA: TGTGCCAGCAGCCACAGGGAAAATAATGAAAAACTGTTTTTT
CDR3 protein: CASSHRENNEKLFF

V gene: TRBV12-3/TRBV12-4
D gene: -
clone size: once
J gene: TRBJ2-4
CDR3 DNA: TGTGCCAGCACACCCTGGCCGGGAGACATTGAGTACTTC
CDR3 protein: CASTPWPGDIEYF

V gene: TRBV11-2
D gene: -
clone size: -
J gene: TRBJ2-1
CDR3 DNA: TGTGCCAGCGGCTCCACTGCCTTGGGTGAGCAGTTCTTC
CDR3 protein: CASGSTALGEQFF

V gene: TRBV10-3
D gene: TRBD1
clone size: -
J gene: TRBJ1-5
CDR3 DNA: TGTGCCATCAGTGAGACTCTACCGGGACAGGGGTTTCAGCCCAAGCATTTT
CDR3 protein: CAISETLPGQGFQPKHF

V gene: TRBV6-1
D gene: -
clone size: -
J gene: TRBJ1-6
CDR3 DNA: TGTGCCAGCACCCAGAGGGGAAGCCCTGATAATTCACCCCTCCACTTT
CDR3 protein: CASTQRGSPDNSPLHF

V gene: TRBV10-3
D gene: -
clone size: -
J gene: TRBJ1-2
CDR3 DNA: TGTGCCATCAGTGAGGGGGCAGGGACGAACTATGGCTACACCTTC
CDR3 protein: CAISEGAGTNYGYTF

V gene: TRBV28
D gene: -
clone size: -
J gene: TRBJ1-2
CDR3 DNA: TGTGCCAGCAGTCCCCCGCTAGATACGAATGGCTACACCTTC
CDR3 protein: CASSPPLDTNGYTF

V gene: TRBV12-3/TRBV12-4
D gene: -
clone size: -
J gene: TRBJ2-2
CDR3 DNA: TGTGCCAGCAGTTTCATGGGAGGTAGCACCGGGGAGCTGTTTTTT
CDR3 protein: CASSFMGGSTGELFF

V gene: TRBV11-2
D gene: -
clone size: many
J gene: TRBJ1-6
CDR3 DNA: TGTGCCAGCAGCTCCCTCCTGGGAGGGTATTCACCCCTCCACTTT
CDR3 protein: CASSSLLGGYSPLHF

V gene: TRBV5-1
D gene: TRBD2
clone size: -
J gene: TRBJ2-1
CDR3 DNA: TGCGCCAACAGCTTGGCCGGGCTAGCGGGCCCCATTAGGTCCTACAATGAGCAGTTCTTC
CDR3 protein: CANSLAGLAGPIRSYNEQFF

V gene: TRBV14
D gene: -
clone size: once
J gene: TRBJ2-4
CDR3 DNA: TGTGCCAGCAGCCAAGAGCTGGGAGACATTCAGTACTTC
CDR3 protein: CASSQELGDIQYF

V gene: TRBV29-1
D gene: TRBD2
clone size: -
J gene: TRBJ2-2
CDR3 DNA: TGCAGCGTTGGGGCGGGAGCGGCCGGGGGGCTGTTTTTT
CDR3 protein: CSVGAGAAGGLFF

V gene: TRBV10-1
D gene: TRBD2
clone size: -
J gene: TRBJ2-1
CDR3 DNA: TGCGCCAGCAGTGAGCTACTAGCGGGAGGGCAGTTCTTC
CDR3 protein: CASSELLAGGQFF

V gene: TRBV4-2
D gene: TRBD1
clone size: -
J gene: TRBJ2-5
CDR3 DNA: TGTGCCAGCAGCCTGGACAGGGGGCAGAGGGGCCAAGAGACCCAGTACTTC
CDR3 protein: CASSLDRGQRGQETQYF

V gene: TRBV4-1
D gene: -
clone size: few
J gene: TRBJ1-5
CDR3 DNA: TGCGCCAGCAGCCAAAAAGCTCTCAATAGCAATCAGCCCCAGCATTTT
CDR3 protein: CASSQKALNSNQPQHF

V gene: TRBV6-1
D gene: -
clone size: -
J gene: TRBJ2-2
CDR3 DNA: TGTGCCACCGCTGCATGGACCGGGTCCGGGGAGCTGTTTTTT
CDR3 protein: CATAAWTGSGELFF

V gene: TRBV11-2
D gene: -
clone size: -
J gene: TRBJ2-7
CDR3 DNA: TGTGCCAGCAGAACGGGGCAGCTATACGAGCAGTACTTC
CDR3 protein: CASRTGQLYEQYF

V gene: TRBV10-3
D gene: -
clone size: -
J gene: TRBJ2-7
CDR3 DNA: TGTGCCACTTCCCCCCCTGGCGAGCAGTACTTC
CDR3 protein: CATSPPGEQYF

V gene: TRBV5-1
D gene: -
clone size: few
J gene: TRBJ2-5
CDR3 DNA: TGCGCCAGCAGCTTGGTTCCAGGGCGCCAAGAGACCCAGTACTTC
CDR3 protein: CASSLVPGRQETQYF

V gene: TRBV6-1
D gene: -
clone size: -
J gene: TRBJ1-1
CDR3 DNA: TGTACCAGCAGTTACAGGAACACTGAAGCTTTCTTT
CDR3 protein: CTSSYRNTEAFF

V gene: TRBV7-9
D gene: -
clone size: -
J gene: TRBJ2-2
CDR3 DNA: TGTGCCAGCAGACCAGAGAACACCGGGGAGCTGTTTTTT
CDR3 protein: CASRPENTGELFF

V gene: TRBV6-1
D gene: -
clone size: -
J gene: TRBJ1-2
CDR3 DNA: TGTGCCAGCACCCAAAATCTAAAAGGTTACACCTTC
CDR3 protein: CASTQNLKGYTF

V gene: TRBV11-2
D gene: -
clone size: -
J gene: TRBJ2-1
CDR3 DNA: TGTGCCAGCAGCTTGAGATACTACAATGAGCAGTTCTTC
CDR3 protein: CASSLRYYNEQFF

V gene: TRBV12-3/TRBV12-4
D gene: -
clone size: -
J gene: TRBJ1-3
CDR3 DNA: TGTGCCAGCAGTTTTTCGAGCAGCTCTGGAAACACCATATATTTT
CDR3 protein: CASSFSSSSGNTIYF

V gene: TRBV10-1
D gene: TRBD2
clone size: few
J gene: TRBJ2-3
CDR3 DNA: TGCGCCAGCAGTGAGTCGGTGGCTAGCGGGACCCGGGGAGATACGCAGTATTTT
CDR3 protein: CASSESVASGTRGDTQYF

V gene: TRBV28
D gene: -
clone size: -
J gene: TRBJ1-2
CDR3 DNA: TGTGCCTGCAGTTTGATAGGCAACTATGGCTACACCTTC
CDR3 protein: CACSLIGNYGYTF

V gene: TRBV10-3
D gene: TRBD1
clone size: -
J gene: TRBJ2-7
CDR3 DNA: TGTGCCATCAGTGAGAGAGCAGGGGGCGCCGTGTACGAGCAGTACTTC
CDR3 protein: CAISERAGGAVYEQYF

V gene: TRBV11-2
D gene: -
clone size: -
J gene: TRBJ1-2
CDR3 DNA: TGTGTCAGCAGTTCCCGACTCACCGCAGGAAACTATGGCTACACCTTC
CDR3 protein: CVSSSRLTAGNYGYTF

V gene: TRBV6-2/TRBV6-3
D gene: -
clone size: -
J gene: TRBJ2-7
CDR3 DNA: TGTGCCAGCAGTGAGAACCCCGGAACATACGAGCAGTACTTC
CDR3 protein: CASSENPGTYEQYF

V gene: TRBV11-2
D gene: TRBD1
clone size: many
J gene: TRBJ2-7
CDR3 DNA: TGTGCCAGCAGCTCCGAGACAGGGGTGCTAGACGAGCAGTACTTC
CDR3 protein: CASSSETGVLDEQYF

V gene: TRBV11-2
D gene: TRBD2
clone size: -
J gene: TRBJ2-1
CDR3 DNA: TGTGCCAGCAGCCTTACTAGCGGGAGTCCGGATGAGCAGTTCTTC
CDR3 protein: CASSLTSGSPDEQFF

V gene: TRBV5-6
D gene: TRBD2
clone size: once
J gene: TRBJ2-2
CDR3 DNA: TGTGGCAGCAGTGCTAGCGGGAGACCCACCGGGGAGCTGTTTTTT
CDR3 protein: CGSSASGRPTGELFF

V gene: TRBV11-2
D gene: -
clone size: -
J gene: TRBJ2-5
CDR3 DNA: TGTGCCAACACCTCAGTGGAGACCCAGTGCTTC
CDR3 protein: CANTSVETQCF

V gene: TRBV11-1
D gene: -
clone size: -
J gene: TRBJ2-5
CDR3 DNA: TGTGCCAGCAGCTTAGTAAAAGGCGGACAGCTCCACGGGACCCGCTACTTC
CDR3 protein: CASSLVKGGQLHGTRYF

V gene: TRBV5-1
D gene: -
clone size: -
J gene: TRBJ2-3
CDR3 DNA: TGCGCCAGCAGCCCGGGGGACAACACAAATAGGCAGTATTTT
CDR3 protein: CASSPGDNTNRQYF

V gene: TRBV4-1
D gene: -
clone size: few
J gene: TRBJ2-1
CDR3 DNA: TGCGCCAGCAGCCAAGACGAGTTAGCGGAGAGGAATGAGCAGTTCTTC
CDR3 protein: CASSQDELAERNEQFF

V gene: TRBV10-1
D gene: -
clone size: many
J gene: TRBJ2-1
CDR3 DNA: TGCGCCAGCAGTGAAGGGGGTTTGGGCGATGAGCAGTTCTTC
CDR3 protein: CASSEGGLGDEQFF

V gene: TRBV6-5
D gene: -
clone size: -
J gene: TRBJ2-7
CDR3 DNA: TGTGCCAGCAGCAGGACAGCGTACGAGCAGTACTTC
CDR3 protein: CASSRTAYEQYF

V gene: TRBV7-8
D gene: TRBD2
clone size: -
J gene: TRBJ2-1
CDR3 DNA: TGTGCCAGCAGCTTAATTCTCGGGAGGCTAAGGTACAATGAGCAGTCCTTC
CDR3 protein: CASSLILGRLRYNEQSF

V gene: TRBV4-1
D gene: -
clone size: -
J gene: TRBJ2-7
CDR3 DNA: TGCCCCAGCAGCCAAGGGGACTCTACCTACGAGCAGTACTTC
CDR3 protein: CPSSQGDSTYEQYF

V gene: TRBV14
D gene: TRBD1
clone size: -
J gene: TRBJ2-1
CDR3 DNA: TGTGCCAGCAGCCAAGGAGGGGCAGGGGGCGCCTTCAATGAGCAGTTCTTC
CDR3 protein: CASSQGGAGGAFNEQFF

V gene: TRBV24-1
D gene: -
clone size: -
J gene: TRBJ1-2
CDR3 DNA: TGTGCCACAGCCGACAGAGACTATGGCTACACCTTC
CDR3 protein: CATADRDYGYTF

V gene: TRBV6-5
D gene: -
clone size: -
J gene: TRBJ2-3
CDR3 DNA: TGTGCCAGCAGTTACTTTTACAGAAGCACAGATACGCAGTATTTT
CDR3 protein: CASSYFYRSTDTQYF

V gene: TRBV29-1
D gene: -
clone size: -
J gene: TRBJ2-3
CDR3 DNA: TGCAGCGTGTGCGGACATCCTACTCGCACAGATACGCAGTATTTT
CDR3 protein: CSVCGHPTRTDTQYF

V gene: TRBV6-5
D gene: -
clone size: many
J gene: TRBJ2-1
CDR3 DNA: TGTGCCAGCAGTTACTCTGGCGGGGGCGGGGATGAGCAGTTCTTC
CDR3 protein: CASSYSGGGGDEQFF

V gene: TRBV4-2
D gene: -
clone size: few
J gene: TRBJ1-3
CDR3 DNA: TGTGCCAGCAGCTTAACCGACATATACTCTGGAAACACCATATATTTT
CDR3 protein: CASSLTDIYSGNTIYF

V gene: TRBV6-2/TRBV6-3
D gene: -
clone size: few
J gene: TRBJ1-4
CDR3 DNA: TGTGCCAGCAGTTACGCGGCAGGTACTAATGAAAAACTGTTTTTT
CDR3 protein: CASSYAAGTNEKLFF

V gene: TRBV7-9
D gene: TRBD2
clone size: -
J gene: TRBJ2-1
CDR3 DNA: TGTGCCAGCAGCTTAGGCCTAGCGGGAGTCGATGAGCAGTTCTTC
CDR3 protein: CASSLGLAGVDEQFF

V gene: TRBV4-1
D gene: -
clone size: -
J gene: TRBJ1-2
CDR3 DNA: TGCGCCAGCAGCCAAGATCGGACACTTAGGGGCTATGGCTACACCTTC
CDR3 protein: CASSQDRTLRGYGYTF

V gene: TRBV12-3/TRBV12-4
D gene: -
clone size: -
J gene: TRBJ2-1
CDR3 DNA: -
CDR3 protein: CASSSSRLTNEQFF

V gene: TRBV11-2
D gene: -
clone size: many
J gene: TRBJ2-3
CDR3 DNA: TGTGCCAGCAGCTCCCAAGGACTCACAGATACGCAGTATTTT
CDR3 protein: CASSSQGLTDTQYF